Given below is one T cell receptor beta chain in context. Its antigen is not identified. These data come from a study of blood T cells in healthy people across ages. Findings and limits, study-wide: It was the long-lived donors that had more naive CD4+ cells and higher diversity than aged donors.

Using a J-beta primer mix together with a sample-barcoded 5' primer, a second PCR was run for roughly 6 to 11 cycles. TCRdb analysed the 5' RACE reads with MiXCR anew, one entry per CDR3 protein. Seen here are under 1 million distinct CDR3 sequences, more than 40% observed once, and the top ten hold 15% to 25%. Sequenced material: blood. This clonotype was sampled from a man aged 55 to 70 in good health.

The CDR3 DNA reads TGTGCCAGCAGCTTAGAACGGGGGCCAGTAGATACGCAGTATTTT. This codes for CASSLERGPVDTQYF. The chain joins TRBV7-2 to TRBJ2-3; possibly TRBD1 or TRBD2 for D (6 bases each). The CDR3 has 15 amino acids. V lost 1 base, J lost 5 bases, and 13 bases lay in between. Germline CDR1 SGHTA, CDR2 FQGNSA.